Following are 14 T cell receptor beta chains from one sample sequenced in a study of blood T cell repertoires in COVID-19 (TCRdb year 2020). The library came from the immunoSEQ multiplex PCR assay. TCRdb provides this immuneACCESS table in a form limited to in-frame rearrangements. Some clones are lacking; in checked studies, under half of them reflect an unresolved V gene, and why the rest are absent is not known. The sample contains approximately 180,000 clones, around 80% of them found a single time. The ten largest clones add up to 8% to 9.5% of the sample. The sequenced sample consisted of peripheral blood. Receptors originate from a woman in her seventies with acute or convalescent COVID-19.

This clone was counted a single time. CDR3 sequence reads: CASSHRDSSYNEQFF. Written as DNA, the CDR3 is TGTGCCAGCAGCCACCGGGACTCCTCCTACAATGAGCAGTTCTTC. The chain employs TRBV11-3 and TRBJ2-1; D might be TRBD2 (6 bases). CDR1 is SGHNT, CDR2 YENEEA, per germline. CDR3 length equals 15 residues. Between the trimmed V and J ends, which lost 5 bases and 0 bases, there was a span of 11 bases.

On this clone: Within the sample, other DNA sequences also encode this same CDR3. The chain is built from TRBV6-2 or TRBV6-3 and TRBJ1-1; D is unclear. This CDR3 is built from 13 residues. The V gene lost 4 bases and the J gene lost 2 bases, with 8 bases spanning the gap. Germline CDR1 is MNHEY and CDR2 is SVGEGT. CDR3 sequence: CASSSLLNTEAFF. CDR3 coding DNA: TGTGCCAGCAGTTCCCTACTCAACACTGAAGCTTTCTTT.

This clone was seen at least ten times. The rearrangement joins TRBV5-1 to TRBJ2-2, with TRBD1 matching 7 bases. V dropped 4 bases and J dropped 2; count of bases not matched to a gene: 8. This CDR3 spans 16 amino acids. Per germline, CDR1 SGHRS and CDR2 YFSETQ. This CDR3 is CASSPGQTFNTGELFF. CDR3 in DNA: TGCGCCAGCAGCCCGGGACAGACTTTTAACACCGGGGAGCTGTTTTTT.

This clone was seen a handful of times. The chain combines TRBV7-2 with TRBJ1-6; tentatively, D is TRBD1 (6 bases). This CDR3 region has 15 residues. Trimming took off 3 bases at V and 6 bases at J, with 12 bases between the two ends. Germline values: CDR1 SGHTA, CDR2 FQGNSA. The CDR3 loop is CASSFTGSPNSPLHF. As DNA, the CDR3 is TGTGCCAGCAGCTTCACAGGGAGTCCTAATTCACCCCTCCACTTT.

This chain's CDR3 is CATSRDRGRGLSYEQYF. CDR3 nucleotide sequence: TGTGCCACCAGCAGAGATCGGGGCAGGGGGCTGTCCTACGAGCAGTACTTC. The genes are TRBV15 and TRBJ2-7, with 8 bases that match TRBD1. The CDR3 consists of 17 residues. Trimming took 0 bases from V and 1 from J; bases not matched to a gene: 8. Per germline, CDR1 LNHNV and CDR2 YYDKDF (reference sequence).

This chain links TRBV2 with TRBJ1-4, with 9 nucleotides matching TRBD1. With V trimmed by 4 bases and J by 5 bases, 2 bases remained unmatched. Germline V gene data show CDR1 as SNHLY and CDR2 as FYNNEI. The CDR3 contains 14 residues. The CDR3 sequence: CASSVDRGNEKLFF. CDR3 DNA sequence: TGTGCCAGCAGTGTTGACAGGGGGAATGAAAAACTGTTTTTT. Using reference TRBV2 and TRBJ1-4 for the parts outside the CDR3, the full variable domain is EPEVTQTPSHQVTQMGQEVILRCVPISNHLYFYWYRQILGQKVEFLVSFYNNEISEKSEIFDDQFSVERPDGSNFTLKIRSTKLEDSAMYFCASSVDRGNEKLFFGSGTQLSVL.

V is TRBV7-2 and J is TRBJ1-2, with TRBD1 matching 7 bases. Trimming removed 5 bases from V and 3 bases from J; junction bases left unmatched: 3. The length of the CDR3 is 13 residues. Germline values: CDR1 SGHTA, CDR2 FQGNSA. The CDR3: CASSAGQYYGYTF. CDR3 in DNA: TGTGCCAGCAGCGCGGGACAGTACTATGGCTACACCTTC.

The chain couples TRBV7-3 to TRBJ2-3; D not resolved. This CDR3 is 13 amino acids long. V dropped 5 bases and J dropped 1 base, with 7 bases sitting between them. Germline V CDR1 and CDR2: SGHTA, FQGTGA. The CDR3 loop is CASSPLGTDTQYF. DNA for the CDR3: TGTGCCAGCAGCCCCCTCGGCACAGATACGCAGTATTTT.

The CDR3 DNA is TGTGCCAGCAGTTTCCGGACTCGCTCCTATAATTCACCCCTCCACTTT. Amino acid sequence: CASSFRTRSYNSPLHF. The rearrangement links TRBV27 to TRBJ1-6; D remains ambiguous. V lost 3 bases, J lost 0 bases, and 9 bases lay in between. In germline, CDR1 is MNHEY, CDR2 SMNVEV (reference sequence). This CDR3 has 16 residues.

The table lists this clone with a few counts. The CDR3 loop is CASSLGGQGNEKLFF. CDR3 nucleotides: TGTGCCAGCAGCTTAGGAGGACAGGGGAATGAAAAACTGTTTTTT. The chain links TRBV7-9 to TRBJ1-4; 9 positions agree with TRBD1. This CDR3 has 15 residues. The ends lost 1 base at V and 5 bases at J; junction bases unmatched: 2. Germline V gene sequence: CDR1 SEHNR, CDR2 FQNEAQ (reference sequence).

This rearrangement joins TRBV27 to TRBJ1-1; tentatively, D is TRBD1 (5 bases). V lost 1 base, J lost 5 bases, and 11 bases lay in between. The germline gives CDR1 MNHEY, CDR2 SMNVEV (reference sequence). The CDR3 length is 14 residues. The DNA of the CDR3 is TGTGCCAGCAGTTTATTAGGGGTAGGGACTGAAGCTTTCTTT. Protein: CASSLLGVGTEAFF.

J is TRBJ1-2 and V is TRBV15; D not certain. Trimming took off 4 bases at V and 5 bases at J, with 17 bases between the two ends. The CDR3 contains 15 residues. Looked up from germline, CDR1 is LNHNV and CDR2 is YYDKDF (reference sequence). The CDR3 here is CATSKDHGSGYGYTF. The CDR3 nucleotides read TGTGCCACCAGCAAAGATCACGGGTCCGGTTATGGCTACACCTTC.

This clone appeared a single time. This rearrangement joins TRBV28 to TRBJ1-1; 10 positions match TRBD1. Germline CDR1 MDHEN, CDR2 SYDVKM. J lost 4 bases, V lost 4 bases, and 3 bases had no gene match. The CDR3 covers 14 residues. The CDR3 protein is CASSSGQGSTEAFF. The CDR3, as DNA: TGTGCCAGCAGTTCGGGACAGGGGAGCACTGAAGCTTTCTTT.

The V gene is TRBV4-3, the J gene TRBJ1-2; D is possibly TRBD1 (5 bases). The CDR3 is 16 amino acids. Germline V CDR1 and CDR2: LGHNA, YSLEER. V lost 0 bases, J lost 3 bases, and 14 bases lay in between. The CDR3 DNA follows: TGCGCCAGCAGCCAAGAGCGGGGCAGGGCCTACTATGGCTACACCTTC. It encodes CASSQERGRAYYGYTF.